This TCR beta chain derives from a study of T cells in localized non-small cell lung cancer. The study's findings and limits: In adjacent lung, a median roughly 62 of the top 100 tumor clones were found. Uninvolved adjacent lung showed higher T cell clonality than tumor.

Unmatched junction bases numbered 9, after V lost 5 bases and J lost 7 bases. There are 14 residues in the CDR3. Germline CDR1 and CDR2: MNHEY and SVGAGI. Regarding this clone: The antigen remains undetermined.

The repertoire was sequenced with immunoSEQ multiplex PCR; TCRdb's copy has only in-frame clones and lacks some. Of approximately 76,000 clones in the sample, approximately 80% were seen once. This TCR was sampled from a female donor at least 60 years old with stage I lung adenocarcinoma. The J gene is TRBJ1-2, the V gene TRBV6-5; 8 positions agree with TRBD1. The sample in question was peripheral blood, obtained before any cancer treatment. CDR3 sequence reads: CASSHGQGGGGYTF. The CDR3 DNA sequence: TGTGCCAGCAGTCACGGACAGGGAGGAGGTGGCTACACCTTC.